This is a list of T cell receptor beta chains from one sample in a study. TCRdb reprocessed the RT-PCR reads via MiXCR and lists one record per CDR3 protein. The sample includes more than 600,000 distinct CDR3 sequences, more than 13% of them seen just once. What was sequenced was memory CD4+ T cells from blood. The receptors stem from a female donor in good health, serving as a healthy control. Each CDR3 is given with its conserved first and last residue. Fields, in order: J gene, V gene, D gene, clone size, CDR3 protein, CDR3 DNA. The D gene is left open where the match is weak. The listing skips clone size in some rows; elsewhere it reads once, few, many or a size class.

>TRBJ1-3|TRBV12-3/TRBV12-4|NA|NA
CALGGSGNTIYF
TGTGCACTAGGGGGGTCAGGAAACACCATATATTTT
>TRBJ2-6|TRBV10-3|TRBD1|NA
CAISGGTGSVSGANVLTF
TGTGCCATCAGTGGAGGGACAGGGAGCGTCTCTGGGGCCAACGTCCTGACTTTC
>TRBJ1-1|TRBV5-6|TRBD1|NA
CASSFTGALNTEAFF
TGTGCCAGCAGCTTCACAGGGGCGCTGAACACTGAAGCTTTCTTT
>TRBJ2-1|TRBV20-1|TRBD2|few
CSAPQSTSGGINEQFF
TGCAGTGCGCCGCAATCCACAAGCGGGGGGATAAATGAGCAGTTCTTC
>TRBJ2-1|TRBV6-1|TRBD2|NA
CASSKGGSSNEQFF
TGTGCCAGCAGTAAGGGCGGGAGTAGTAATGAGCAGTTCTTC
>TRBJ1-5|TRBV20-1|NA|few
CSAGGAGASQPQHF
TGCAGTGCTGGCGGGGCAGGGGCAAGCCAGCCCCAGCATTTT
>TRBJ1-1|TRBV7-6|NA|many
CASSSLRGDTEAFF
TGTGCCAGCAGCTCCCTGAGAGGGGACACTGAAGCTTTCTTT
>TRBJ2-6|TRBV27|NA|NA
CASSPPGTFRSGANVLTF
TGTGCCAGCAGTCCTCCCGGGACTTTCCGCTCTGGGGCCAACGTCCTGACTTTC
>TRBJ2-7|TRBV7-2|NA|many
CASSYDAGHGYEQYF
TGTGCCAGCAGCTACGACGCGGGACACGGCTACGAGCAGTACTTC
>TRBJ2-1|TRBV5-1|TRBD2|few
CASSSIAGGPYNEQFF
TGCGCCAGCAGCTCGATAGCGGGAGGGCCCTACAATGAGCAGTTCTTC
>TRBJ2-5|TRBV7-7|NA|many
CATGGSGETQYF
TGTGCGACTGGAGGGAGCGGGGAGACCCAGTACTTC
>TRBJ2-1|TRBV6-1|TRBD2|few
CASSDGTSGYNEQFF
TGTGCCAGCAGTGACGGGACTAGCGGTTACAATGAGCAGTTCTTC
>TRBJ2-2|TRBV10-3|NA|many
CAISPGIELFF
TGTGCCATCAGCCCAGGGATAGAGCTGTTTTTT
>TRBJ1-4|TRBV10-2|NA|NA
CASKESAGKLFF
TGCGCCAGCAAGGAATCAGCAGGAAAACTGTTTTTT
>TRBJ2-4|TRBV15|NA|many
CATSRQLAKNIQYF
TGTGCCACCAGCCGACAACTAGCCAAAAACATTCAGTACTTC
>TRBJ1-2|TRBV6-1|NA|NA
CASSEALLGQFGPPHGYTF
TGTGCCAGCAGTGAAGCGCTTCTCGGACAGTTTGGCCCGCCACATGGCTACACCTTC
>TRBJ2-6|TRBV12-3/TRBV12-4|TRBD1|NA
CASSKGAEGANVLTF
TGTGCCAGCAGTAAGGGGGCGGAAGGGGCCAACGTCCTGACTTTC
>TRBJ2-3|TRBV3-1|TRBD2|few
CASSPGGSRSDTQYF
TGTGCCAGCAGCCCCGGCGGGAGCAGGTCAGATACGCAGTATTTT
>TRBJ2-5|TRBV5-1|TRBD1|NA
CASSLGTGEVQETQYF
TGCGCCAGCAGCTTGGGTACAGGGGAAGTCCAAGAGACCCAGTACTTC
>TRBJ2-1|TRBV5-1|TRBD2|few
CASSPLGGGGYNEQFF
TGCGCCAGCAGCCCCCTCGGTGGCGGGGGGTACAATGAGCAGTTCTTC
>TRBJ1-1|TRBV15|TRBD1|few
CATSRGGTGSIAEAFF
TGTGCCACCAGCAGAGGAGGGACAGGGTCGATCGCTGAAGCTTTCTTT
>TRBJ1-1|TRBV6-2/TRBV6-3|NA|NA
CASSDPGPVNTEAFF
TGTGCCAGCAGTGATCCTGGACCCGTGAACACTGAAGCTTTCTTT
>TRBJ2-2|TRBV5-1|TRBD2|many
CASISSGTSENTGELFF
TGCGCCAGCATATCCTCCGGGACTAGCGAAAACACCGGGGAGCTGTTTTTT
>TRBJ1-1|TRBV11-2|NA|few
CASSPQTGTEAFF
TGTGCCAGCAGCCCTCAGACAGGAACTGAAGCTTTCTTT
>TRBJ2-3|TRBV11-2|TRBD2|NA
CASSFPLAGAADTQYF
TGTGCCAGCAGCTTCCCTTTAGCGGGAGCGGCAGATACGCAGTATTTT
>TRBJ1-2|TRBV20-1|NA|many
CSAPWGATNYGYTF
TGCAGTGCTCCCTGGGGAGCGACTAACTATGGCTACACCTTC
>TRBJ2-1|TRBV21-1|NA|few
CASRRGEQFF
TGTGCCAGCCGCAGGGGTGAGCAGTTCTTC
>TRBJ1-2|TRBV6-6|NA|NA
CASSYSGQGSYGYTF
TGTGCCAGCAGTTACTCGGGTCAGGGAAGCTATGGCTACACCTTC
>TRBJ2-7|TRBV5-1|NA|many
CASSLNSLSSYEQYF
TGCGCCAGCAGCTTGAACAGTTTGAGTTCCTACGAGCAGTACTTC
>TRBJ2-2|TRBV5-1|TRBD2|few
CASSPGLSTGELFF
TGCGCCAGCAGCCCGGGACTATCCACCGGGGAGCTGTTTTTT
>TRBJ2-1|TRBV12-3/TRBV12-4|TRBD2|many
CASSSWEREDQQFF
TGTGCCAGCAGTTCCTGGGAGCGGGAGGACCAACAGTTCTTC
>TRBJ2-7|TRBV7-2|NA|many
CASSATYYSYEQYF
TGTGCCAGCAGCGCGACTTACTACTCCTACGAGCAGTACTTC
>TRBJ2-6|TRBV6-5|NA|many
CASSYDGQRYSGANVLTF
TGTGCCAGCAGTTACGACGGACAGAGATACTCTGGGGCCAACGTCCTGACTTTC
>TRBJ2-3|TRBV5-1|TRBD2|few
CASSLAVLAGNTQYF
TGCGCCAGCAGCTTGGCAGTACTAGCGGGGAATACGCAGTATTTT
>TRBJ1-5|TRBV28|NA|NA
CASSLDPLGEPQHF
TGTGCCAGCAGTTTAGATCCCCTGGGGGAGCCCCAGCATTTT
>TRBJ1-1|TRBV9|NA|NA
CASSVLTENTEAFF
TGTGCCAGCAGCGTTCTAACAGAGAACACTGAAGCTTTCTTT
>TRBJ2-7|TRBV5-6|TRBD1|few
CASSSPSGTGSEQYF
TGTGCCAGCAGTTCCCCTTCCGGGACAGGTTCCGAGCAGTACTTC
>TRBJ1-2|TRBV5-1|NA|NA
CASSFGATSDYGYTF
TGCGCCAGCAGCTTTGGAGCTACCTCAGACTATGGCTACACCTTC
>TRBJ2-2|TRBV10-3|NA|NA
CAISEGSGRELFF
TGTGCCATCAGTGAAGGATCTGGGAGGGAGCTGTTTTTT
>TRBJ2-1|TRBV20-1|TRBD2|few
CSAVSREDEQFF
TGCAGTGCAGTTAGCCGGGAGGATGAGCAGTTCTTC
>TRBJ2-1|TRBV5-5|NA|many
CASSLRGSGNNEQFF
TGTGCCAGCAGCTTGCGGGGCTCCGGCAACAATGAGCAGTTCTTC
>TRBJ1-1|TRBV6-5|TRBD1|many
CASSYAGQGRTEAFF
TGTGCCAGCAGTTACGCCGGACAGGGTCGCACTGAAGCTTTCTTT
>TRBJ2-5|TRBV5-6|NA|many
CASSLSDRETQYF
TGTGCCAGCAGCTTGTCGGACCGGGAGACCCAGTACTTC
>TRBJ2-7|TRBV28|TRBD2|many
CASSTGTRGAYEQYF
TGTGCCAGCAGTACCGGGACCCGGGGGGCCTACGAGCAGTACTTC
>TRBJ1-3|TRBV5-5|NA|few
CASSLARAGNTIYF
TGTGCCAGCAGCTTGGCCAGGGCGGGAAACACCATATATTTT
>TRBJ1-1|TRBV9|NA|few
CASSTRRFGTEAFF
TGTGCCAGCAGCACTCGACGATTTGGCACTGAAGCTTTCTTT
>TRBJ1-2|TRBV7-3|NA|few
CASSLSDGLEGYTF
TGTGCCAGCAGCTTATCGGACGGACTCGAGGGCTACACCTTC
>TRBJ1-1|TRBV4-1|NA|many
CAARGGNTEAFF
TGCGCCGCTCGCGGAGGGAACACTGAAGCTTTCTTT
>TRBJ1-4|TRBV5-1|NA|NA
CASSLEGTTNEKLFF
TGCGCCAGCAGCTTGGAGGGTACCACTAATGAAAAACTGTTTTTT
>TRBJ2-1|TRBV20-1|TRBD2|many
CSAPPLAGVEGEQFF
TGCAGTGCTCCACCCCTTGCGGGAGTGGAGGGTGAGCAGTTCTTC
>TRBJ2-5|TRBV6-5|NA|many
CASSRVIAETQYF
TGTGCCAGCAGTAGGGTTATCGCGGAGACCCAGTACTTC